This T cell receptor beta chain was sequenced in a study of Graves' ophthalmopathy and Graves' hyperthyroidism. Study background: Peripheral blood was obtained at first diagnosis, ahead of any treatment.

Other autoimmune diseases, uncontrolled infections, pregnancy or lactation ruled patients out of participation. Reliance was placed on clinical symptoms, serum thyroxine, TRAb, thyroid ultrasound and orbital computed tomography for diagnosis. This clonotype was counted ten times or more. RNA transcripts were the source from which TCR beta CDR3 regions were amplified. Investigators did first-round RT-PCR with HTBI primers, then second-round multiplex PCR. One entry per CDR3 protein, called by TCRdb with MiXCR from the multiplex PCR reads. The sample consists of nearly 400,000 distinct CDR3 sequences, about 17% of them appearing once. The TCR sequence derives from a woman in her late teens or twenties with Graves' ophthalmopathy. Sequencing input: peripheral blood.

DNA for the CDR3: TGTGCCAGCAGCGGTACCTTGCAAGAGACCCAGTACTTC. As protein: CASSGTLQETQYF. The gene calls are TRBV11-2 and TRBJ2-5; D is undetermined. The CDR3 runs 13 residues. Germline V gives CDR1 SGHAT, CDR2 FQNNGV. The ends were cut back, 5 bases at V and 2 bases at J, with 9 bases in the middle.